This T cell receptor (beta chain) was captured in a study of shared clonotypes between healthy human individuals (dated by TCRdb to 2020 to 2021). Background for the entire study: A couple of women and a few men aged 18 to 49 years were included in the cohort. Per donor, leukapheresis produced somewhere between about 0.94 and 10 billion PBMCs. Blood TCR repertoires of about 5 healthy adults were deeply sequenced to estimate repertoire size and the extent of clonotype sharing between individuals. Per donor, three plates each were used for CD4 naive and CD4 memory, two for CD8 naive, and one for CD8 memory. Libraries were prepared and TCR repertoires were sequenced by different laboratories using diverse techniques, in order to increase sequencing depth and limit assay-specific biases.

TCR CDR3 regions were amplified from genomic DNA by multiplex PCR using the deep immunoSEQ assay. For each cell subset, the extracted genomic DNA was distributed evenly across all wells of several immunoSEQ 96-well plates, and each plate served as one replicate. For sorted subsets, each replicate PCR was loaded with 150 to 250 ng genomic DNA, equivalent to roughly 30,000 T cell genomes. Purified libraries were measured with a Qubit 3.0 fluorometer, size-checked on a Bioanalyzer 2100, and measured again with the KAPA Library Quantification kit. Every immunoSEQ 96-well plate was sequenced on a separate single-read 150-cycle Illumina NextSeq 550 flow cell. From the authors' description of their analysis: The immunoSEQ output contained only junctional sequences without quality scores, so filtering could not match that applied to full-length reads. Sequences were annotated with PyIR, a Python wrapper for IgBLAST v1.9, using IMGT germline references to assign V/J genes and CDR3. Reads with weak V/J assignments (E-value above 1e-6), missing CDR3, stop codons, out-of-frame junctions, or ambiguous translated residues were removed. V3J clonotypes were defined by identical inferred V gene, J gene, and CDR3 amino acid sequence. To compute the percentage overlap between repertoires, the number of shared unique clonotypes was divided by the size of the smaller repertoire. Repertoire richness was assessed with RTK rarefaction, the Chao1 estimator, and Recon v2.1 estimates of unobserved clonotypes. OLGA was used to compute generation probabilities for all TCRbeta clonotypes that the gDNA method yielded from a handful of donors. The table was pulled from immuneACCESS by TCRdb, which kept in-frame rearrangements only. Such tables lose some clones; where checked, under half of the loss comes from unresolved V genes, and the rest has no known cause. V and J calls and clone size are copied from that table; D and trimming were computed from the DNA. The sample table records 2,500,000 or so clones; roughly 93% of these occur just once. The leading ten clones occupy 0.36% of the sample.

Note on this clone: Its cognate antigen has yet to be identified. Base qualities are not recorded, but no much larger clone differs from it by a single base.

According to the germline V gene, CDR1 reads SGHDT and CDR2 reads YYEEEE. Trimming removed 1 base from V and 5 bases from J, leaving 7 bases between the germline ends. Counted from cysteine to phenylalanine, this CDR3 has 12 amino acids. Only the CDR3 region is kept as DNA, spanning 36 bases read in frame from base 1. General conclusions and limits of the study: Naive subsets generally had larger estimated clonotype richness than memory subsets did. Around 5.4% of naive CD4, roughly 3.5% of naive CD8, approximately 2.2% of memory CD4, and around 0.4% of memory CD8 clonotypes were shared across four donors. Based on pairwise subsampling, the degree of clonotype sharing among donors was expected to be affected by sequencing depth. The genetic and exposure-history diversity represented was limited by the small number of donors. Sampling was limited to blood, and TCR repertoires in tissue likely differ from TCR repertoires in blood. Clonotypes shared by all four sorted-subset donors showed higher generation probabilities than non-shared clonotypes. Incomplete sequencing was indicated by rarefaction of sorted-subset datasets, despite the large sequencing depth.

Healthy HIV-negative adults with no recently reported acute infections or vaccinations were included as donors. Every donor was a Caucasian adult living in Nashville, Tennessee, USA. CD4+ T cells were enriched by magnetic negative selection, after which naive cells were positively selected on CD45RA and the negative fraction was taken as the memory subset. Blood was collected by leukapheresis, and PBMCs were isolated by Ficoll-Histopaque density gradient centrifugation and then cryopreserved in liquid nitrogen vapor phase. Purity and quantity of every magnetically sorted T cell population were checked by analytical flow cytometry. Genomic DNA was isolated from every sorted fraction and measured by UV absorbance on a Nanodrop 2000c.

The V gene is TRBV5-6 and the J gene is TRBJ2-7, with the D gene not clear enough to name. The clonotype originates from a man younger than 35 in good health. Some clones in this sample may be carry-over from other donors' samples. Material: naive CD4+ T cells from PBMCs. Per the publication, the cell subset or site label means: CD45RA+ positively selected. The CDR3 is CASSLRSHEQYF. The sequence in DNA is TGTGCCAGCAGCTTGCGGTCTCACGAGCAGTACTTC.